The 29 T cell receptor beta chains below come from one sample, sequenced in a study of cytomegalovirus exposure and HLA in healthy donors (dated by TCRdb to the late 2010s). The receptor library was made with the immunoSEQ multiplex PCR assay. For the multiplex PCR, a mixture combining 60 forward primers for TCR Vbeta segments and 13 reverse primers for TCR Jbeta segments was used. In its TCRdb copy, this immuneACCESS table keeps in-frame sequences only and misses some clones. Where compared with another copy, unresolved V genes explain less than half of these, and the others have no known cause. The sample table contains 150,000 to 200,000 clones; only one count was recorded for 65% to 70% of them. Roughly 4.4% of the sample is in the top ten clones. Sequencing was performed on PBMCs. Source of these receptors: a young woman in good health and CMV-seropositive.

This clone turned up a few times. Here the CDR3 reads CASSQEVYDSTPSRGRNTIYF. The CDR3, as DNA: TGCGCCAGCAGCCAAGAAGTCTACGACTCTACACCGTCCCGCGGGAGGAACACCATATATTTT. V gene TRBV4-1 combines with J gene TRBJ1-3; D call uncertain. The CDR3 sequence is 21 residues long. The germline V and J ends were trimmed by 0 bases and 7 bases, with 31 bases remaining between them. CDR1 and CDR2 (germline): MGHRA, YSYEKL.

The gene calls are TRBV25-1 and TRBJ2-7, with 12 bases identical to TRBD1. Germline CDR1 reads MGHDK; CDR2 reads SYGVNS. V shed 1 base, J shed 7 bases, and the junction held 14 bases outside the gene matches. CDR3 length: 18 amino acids. CDR3 coding DNA: TGTGCCAGCAGTGAATTGGGCACCCTGGGACAGGGGGCGGGAGAGCAGTACTTC. The encoded protein is CASSELGTLGQGAGEQYF.

The genes are TRBV4-3 and TRBJ2-6; TRBD1 is a possible D gene (6 bases). Germline loops: CDR1 LGHNA, CDR2 YSLEER. The CDR3 covers 19 residues. V was pared by 1 base and J by 0 bases, with 16 bases between. The CDR3 sequence is CASSQAPGHFTSGANVLTF. The CDR3 region has the DNA TGCGCCAGCAGCCAAGCTCCGGGACATTTCACCTCTGGGGCCAACGTCCTGACTTTC.

The J gene is TRBJ2-1, the V gene TRBV7-6; TRBD2 is a possible D gene (5 bases). The CDR3 is 14 residues long. Per germline, CDR1 SGHVS and CDR2 FNYEAQ. Trimming took 1 base from V and 8 from J, leaving 12 bases between them. Here the CDR3 DNA reads TGTGCCAGCAGCTTAGTCGAGGGTTTGGATGAGCAGTTCTTC. Its translation is CASSLVEGLDEQFF.

Only a few counts were recorded for this clone. CDR3 DNA sequence: TGTGCCAGCGGAGGGGGCGCCTCCTACGAGCAGTACTTC. This encodes CASGGGASYEQYF. V usage is TRBV27 and J usage is TRBJ2-7; D might be TRBD1 (7 bases). Looked up from germline, CDR1 is MNHEY and CDR2 is SMNVEV (reference sequence). The CDR3 is 13 residues long. V was pared by 8 bases and J by 0 bases, with 11 bases between.

This chain links TRBV7-2 with TRBJ2-1, with TRBD2 identical over 8 bases. CDR1 is SGHTA, CDR2 FQGNSA, per germline. The CDR3 loop spans 14 amino acids. Trimming took 5 bases from V and 6 from J; bases not matched to a gene: 6. The CDR3 DNA is TGTGCCAGCAGCGTTAGCGGGACTGTCAATGAGCAGTTCTTC. Amino acids: CASSVSGTVNEQFF.

The chain recombines TRBV4-2 with TRBJ1-4; D possibly corresponds to TRBD1 (5 bases). The CDR3 covers 15 residues. Germline CDR1 and CDR2: LGHNA and YNFKEQ. Trimming shortened V by 5 bases and J by 10 bases, and 20 bases separated the two germline ends. The CDR3 sequence is CASSETGTSIGKLFF. In nucleotides, the CDR3 is TGTGCCAGCAGCGAAACCGGGACTTCGATCGGAAAACTGTTTTTT.

The J gene is TRBJ2-1, the V gene TRBV27; TRBD2 is a possible D gene (5 bases). CDR1 and CDR2 (germline): MNHEY, SMNVEV (reference sequence). V was clipped by 3 bases and J by 10 bases, with 19 bases between them. The CDR3 consists of 15 residues. CDR3 nucleotide sequence: TGTGCCAGCAGTTTTTCCCCACGGAGGTCCGCCGAGCAGTTCTTC. This sequence encodes CASSFSPRRSAEQFF.

The CDR3 here is CASRLGPYNSPLHF. The CDR3 DNA reads TGTGCCAGTCGCCTTGGGCCGTATAATTCACCCCTCCACTTT. The V call is TRBV19, the J call TRBJ1-6; the D is unclear. The germline V gene has CDR1 LNHDA and CDR2 SQIVND (reference sequence). This CDR3 contains 14 residues. V lost 8 bases, J lost 4 bases, and 12 bases lay in between.

This clone was detected only a few times. This chain uses TRBV6-1 with TRBJ2-7; 8 positions agree with TRBD1. The CDR3 extends over 16 amino acids. With 0 bases clipped from V and 3 bases from J, the junction kept 7 bases outside the gene matches. Germline CDR1 is MNHNS and CDR2 is SASEGT. The DNA for the CDR3 is TGTGCCAGCAGTGAAGCTTTTTGGACAGGGCGCTACGAGCAGTACTTC. Protein sequence: CASSEAFWTGRYEQYF.

This rearrangement joins TRBV5-1 to TRBJ1-2; 7 nucleotides agree with TRBD1. V lost 4 bases to trimming and J lost 8 bases; unmatched junction nucleotides: 14. The CDR3 loop spans 15 amino acids. CDR1 SGHRS and CDR2 YFSETQ come from the germline V gene. For the CDR3, the DNA is TGCGCCAGCAGCCGAGAGACAGGGATCAGTGAGGGCTACACCTTC. Its translation: CASSRETGISEGYTF.

The genes are TRBV11-2 and TRBJ1-2, with D perhaps TRBD1 (5 bases). Germline V gene lookup returns CDR1 SGHAT and CDR2 FQNNGV. Trimming shortened V by 5 bases and J by 2 bases, and 15 bases separated the two germline ends. The CDR3 consists of 15 residues. The CDR3, as DNA: TGTGCCAGCAGCGTTCAGCCGACAGAAAACTATGGCTACACCTTC. It translates to CASSVQPTENYGYTF. Complete variable domain (other parts from reference TRBV11-2 and TRBJ1-2): EAGVAQSPRYKIIEKRQSVAFWCNPISGHATLYWYQQILGQGPKLLIQFQNNGVVDDSQLPKDRFSAERLKGVDSTLKIQPAKLEDSAVYLCASSVQPTENYGYTFGSGTRLTVV.

The chain is built from TRBV9 and TRBJ1-2; no clear D gene. V lost 4 bases and J lost 3, with 16 bases in between. Germline CDR1 and CDR2: SGDLS and YYNGEE. The CDR3 extends over 15 amino acids. The DNA for the CDR3 is TGTGCCAGCAGCCCGACGGGTAGCTCTTACTATGGCTACACCTTC. Its protein product is CASSPTGSSYYGYTF. Combining the CDR3 with reference TRBV9 and TRBJ1-2 gives the whole variable domain DSGVTQTPKHLITATGQRVTLRCSPRSGDLSVYWYQQSLDQGLQFLIQYYNGEERAKGNILERFSAQQFPDLHSELNLSSLELGDSALYFCASSPTGSSYYGYTFGSGTRLTVV.

The V gene is TRBV5-1, the J gene TRBJ1-1; D gene uncertain. This CDR3 region has 15 residues. Germline loops: CDR1 SGHRS, CDR2 YFSETQ. Trimming removed 0 bases at V and 5 bases at J, with 14 bases between. CDR3 amino acids: CASSLAGYSGTEAFF. Here the CDR3 DNA reads TGCGCCAGCAGCTTGGCGGGGTACTCTGGGACTGAAGCTTTCTTT. The whole variable domain, filled in from reference TRBV5-1 and TRBJ1-1, reads KAGVTQTPRYLIKTRGQQVTLSCSPISGHRSVSWYQQTPGQGLQFLFEYFSETQRNKGNFPGRFSGRQFSNSRSEMNVSTLELGDSALYLCASSLAGYSGTEAFFGQGTRLTVV.

This clone appeared a single time. The chain carries TRBV14 and TRBJ2-1, with 9 bases lining up with TRBD2. The CDR3 extends over 16 amino acids. After removal of 2 bases from V and 0 bases from J, the junction contained 2 bases not matched to a gene. In germline, CDR1 is SGHDN, CDR2 FVKESK. DNA of the CDR3: TGTGCCAGCAGCCAACATAGCGGGAGCTCCTACAATGAGCAGTTCTTC. It specifies CASSQHSGSSYNEQFF.

The V and J genes are TRBV18 and TRBJ1-6, with 10 nucleotides matching TRBD1. Germline CDR1 reads KGHSH; CDR2 reads LQKENI. The CDR3 covers 14 residues. Losses at the gene ends were 2 bases for V and 8 bases for J; bases not matched to a gene: 0. DNA of the CDR3: TGTGCCAGCTCACCAGGGACAGGGGATTCACCCCTCCACTTT. Translation: CASSPGTGDSPLHF.

Note on this clone: Other nucleotide sequences from this sample produce the same CDR3. This sequence joins TRBV5-4 and TRBJ2-7; 13 bases match TRBD2. The CDR3 has 15 amino acids. Unmatched junction bases numbered 3, after V lost 4 bases and J lost 2 bases. CDR1 is SGHNT and CDR2 is YYREEE in the germline V gene (reference sequence). DNA of the CDR3: TGTGCCAGCAGCCAAGGACTAGCGGGGGCCTACGAGCAGTACTTC. Protein product: CASSQGLAGAYEQYF.

This chain joins TRBV9 and TRBJ1-3; 7 nucleotides line up with TRBD1. V was clipped by 6 bases and J by 0 bases; unmatched bases: 3. The V gene's germline CDR1 is SGDLS and CDR2 YYNGEE. The CDR3 extends over 14 amino acids. The CDR3 bases are TGTGCCAGCACCCGGGACAGCTCTGGAAACACCATATATTTT. As protein: CASTRDSSGNTIYF.

The chain combines TRBV14 with TRBJ2-1; 8 bases are a match to TRBD2. With V trimmed by 4 bases and J by 9 bases, 8 bases remained unmatched. The CDR3 is made up of 14 amino acids. Germline lookup yields CDR1 SGHDN and CDR2 FVKESK. CDR3 in amino acids: CASSLSSGSIEQFF. In DNA form, the CDR3 reads TGTGCCAGCAGCCTTAGCAGCGGGAGCATTGAGCAGTTCTTC.

V gene TRBV25-1 combines with J gene TRBJ1-1; D may be TRBD1 (5 bases). The CDR3 is 13 residues long. Trimming took off 4 bases at V and 5 bases at J, with 11 bases between the two ends. In germline, CDR1 is MGHDK, CDR2 SYGVNS. The CDR3 loop is CASSAQGRTEAFF. CDR3 DNA: TGTGCCAGCAGTGCGCAGGGAAGAACTGAAGCTTTCTTT.

The gene calls are TRBV30 and TRBJ1-2; maybe TRBD1 (5 bases). This CDR3 region has 13 residues. V was trimmed by 4 bases and J by 1 base, leaving 10 bases between them. The germline gives CDR1 GTSNPN, CDR2 SVGIG (reference sequence). The CDR3 reads CAWTSDNNYGYTF. Here the CDR3 DNA reads TGTGCCTGGACGTCGGACAATAACTATGGCTACACCTTC.

The rearrangement joins TRBV19 to TRBJ1-1; D might be TRBD1 (6 bases). This CDR3 spans 15 amino acids. Per the germline V gene, CDR1 is LNHDA and CDR2 is SQIVND (reference sequence). V was trimmed by 3 bases and J by 1 base, leaving 12 bases between them. As DNA, the CDR3 is TGTGCCAGTAGTATGTTGATCAGGGGGAACACTGAAGCTTTCTTT. It encodes CASSMLIRGNTEAFF.

A note on this clone: A read error may produce the germline difference seen at one junction end. The CDR3 DNA reads as TGTGCCAGCAGCTTGCGGGGATCTATTGGCCACACCTTC. Translating it yields CASSLRGSIGHTF. The chain employs TRBV5-6 and TRBJ1-2; no definite D call. Germline loops: CDR1 SGHDT, CDR2 YYEEEE. This CDR3 comprises 13 residues.

The chain is built from TRBV7-9 and TRBJ2-1; 11 positions match TRBD2. Germline trimming cut 4 bases from V and 4 bases from J; bases unmatched to any gene: 3. The CDR3 length is 15 residues. Germline V CDR1 and CDR2: SEHNR, FQNEAQ (reference sequence). For the CDR3, the DNA is TGTGCCAGCAGCTCCCCTAGCGGGGGGTACAATGAGCAGTTCTTC. This codes for CASSSPSGGYNEQFF.

The rearrangement uses TRBV13 and TRBJ1-1, with TRBD1 identical over 9 bases. The V segment lost 3 bases and the J segment 4 bases; nucleotides outside the gene matches: 12. CDR3 length equals 17 residues. Germline loops: CDR1 PRHDT, CDR2 FYEKMQ (reference sequence). The CDR3 region is CASSFIKAGTGPTEAFF. As DNA, the CDR3 is TGTGCCAGCAGCTTTATAAAGGCCGGGACAGGGCCCACTGAAGCTTTCTTT.

The rearrangement uses TRBV30 and TRBJ1-1; D remains unclear. Trimming removed 2 bases at V and 1 base at J, with 14 bases between. This CDR3 has 15 amino acids. Looked up from germline, CDR1 is GTSNPN and CDR2 is SVGIG (reference sequence). The CDR3 coding sequence is TGTGCCTGGAGTCGGGGAGGTCGTCCGAACACTGAAGCTTTCTTT. Residues: CAWSRGGRPNTEAFF.

Only a few counts were recorded for this clone. This chain joins TRBV14 and TRBJ2-7, with 11 bases lining up with TRBD2. The trim removed 4 bases at V and 5 bases at J, leaving 7 bases unmatched. Germline V gene sequence: CDR1 SGHDN, CDR2 FVKESK. The CDR3 has 15 residues. DNA of the CDR3: TGTGCCAGCAGCCGCAGACTAGCGGGGACCAACGAGCAGTACTTC. Translating gives CASSRRLAGTNEQYF.

The table lists this clone with a few counts. J is TRBJ2-5 and V is TRBV6-1; 8 nucleotides match TRBD2. The end of the DNA fits TRBJ2-7 better, so the J call may be wrong. Per the germline V gene, CDR1 is MNHNS and CDR2 is SASEGT. The CDR3 covers 14 residues. CDR3 DNA: TGTGCCAGCAGTGAATCGGGTACTAGCGGCGAGCAGTACTTC. This gives the protein CASSESGTSGEQYF.

This clone was recorded a few times. The chain has TRBV7-2 and TRBJ2-1, with TRBD2 identical over 9 bases. The germline V gene has CDR1 SGHTA and CDR2 FQGNSA. The CDR3 runs 16 residues. V lost 4 bases to trimming and J lost 6 bases; unmatched junction nucleotides: 10. The DNA of the CDR3 is TGTGCCAGCAGCTCGGGCGGCGGGGGGGGACTCAATGAGCAGTTCTTC. It codes for CASSSGGGGGLNEQFF. Full variable domain (missing parts from reference TRBV7-2 and TRBJ2-1): GAGVSQSPSNKVTEKGKDVELRCDPISGHTALYWYRQSLGQGLEFLIYFQGNSAPDKSGLPSDRFSAERTGGSVSTLTIQRTQQEDSAVYLCASSSGGGGGLNEQFFGPGTRLTVL.